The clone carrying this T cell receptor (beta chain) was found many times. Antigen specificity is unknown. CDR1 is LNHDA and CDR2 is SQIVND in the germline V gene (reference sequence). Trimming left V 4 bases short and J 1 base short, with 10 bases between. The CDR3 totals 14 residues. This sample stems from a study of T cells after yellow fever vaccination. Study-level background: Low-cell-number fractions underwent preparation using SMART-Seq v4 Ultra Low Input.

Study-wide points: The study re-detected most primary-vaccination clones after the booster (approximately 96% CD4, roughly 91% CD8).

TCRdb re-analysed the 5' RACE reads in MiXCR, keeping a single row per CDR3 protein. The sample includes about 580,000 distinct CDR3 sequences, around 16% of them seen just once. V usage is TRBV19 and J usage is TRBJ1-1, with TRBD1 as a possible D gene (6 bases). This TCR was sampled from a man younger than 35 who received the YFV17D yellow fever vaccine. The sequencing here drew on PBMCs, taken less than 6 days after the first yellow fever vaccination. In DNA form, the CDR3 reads TGTGCCAGTAGTACCCCGGGACAGAACACTGAAGCTTTCTTT. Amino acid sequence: CASSTPGQNTEAFF.